The 3 T cell receptor beta chains below were found in one sample sequenced in a study of T cells in tuberculosis. Regarding time point: new active TB diagnosis, blood taken before or within 7 days of starting treatment. Sequencing used immunoSEQ multiplex PCR; TCRdb keeps in-frame clones, though not all of them. The sample yields about 49,000 clones, nearly 95% seen once. The material was PBMCs, obtained at tuberculosis diagnosis. Receptors were obtained from an adult with tuberculosis.

The rearrangement uses TRBV11-2 and TRBJ1-2; 8 nucleotides line up with TRBD1. The junction had 5 bases not matched to a gene; V was cut back by 5 bases and J by 3 bases. CDR3 length equals 14 residues. Germline V CDR1 and CDR2: SGHAT, FQNNGV. The CDR3 is CASSRHRGDYGYTF. As DNA, the CDR3 is TGTGCCAGCAGCCGACACAGGGGGGACTATGGCTACACCTTC.

This chain connects TRBV7-2 to TRBJ1-5, with 7 nucleotides matching TRBD1. This CDR3 contains 15 residues. V lost 5 bases and J lost 7; bases outside the gene matches: 11. Germline V lookup: CDR1 SGHTA, CDR2 FQGNSA. Here the CDR3 DNA reads TGTGCCAGCAGCCCGCTGACAGGGTTGGAACAGCCCCAGCATTTT. Residues: CASSPLTGLEQPQHF. Full variable domain (rest looked up from reference TRBV7-2 and TRBJ1-5): GAGVSQSPSNKVTEKGKDVELRCDPISGHTALYWYRQSLGQGLEFLIYFQGNSAPDKSGLPSDRFSAERTGGSVSTLTIQRTQQEDSAVYLCASSPLTGLEQPQHFGDGTRLSIL.

This chain links TRBV5-1 with TRBJ2-1; unclear D gene. The length of the CDR3 is 15 residues. The germline CDR1 and CDR2 sequences are SGHRS and YFSETQ. The V end was cut by 1 base, the J end by 7 bases, with 15 bases between. The CDR3 is CASSLSAQIGNEQFF. The CDR3 nucleotides read TGCGCCAGCAGCTTGTCTGCACAGATTGGAAATGAGCAGTTCTTC.